This T cell receptor (beta chain) derives from a study of CD4 and CD8 cells across lung adenocarcinoma regions. A few counts support this clonotype. TCRdb recomputed calls from the PCR reads with MiXCR, one row per CDR3 protein. The table lists 13,000 or so distinct CDR3 sequences, about 48% of them singletons. The patients had localized lung adenocarcinoma, a non-small cell subtype. Material for sequencing was CD4+ T cells from the center of a lung tumor. The receptor was isolated from a male donor with lung adenocarcinoma. The CD4 and CD8 labels of this study may be unreliable.

CDR3: CACGGGGAGDHEQYF. The CDR3 DNA follows: TGTGCCTGCGGGGGGGGGGGGGCGGGAGACCACGAGCAGTACTTC. The J gene is TRBJ2-5, the V gene TRBV6-1, with TRBD2 matching over 9 bases. The DNA end is a closer match to TRBJ2-7, so the J assignment may be wrong. This CDR3 region has 15 residues. CDR1 and CDR2 (germline): MNHNS, SASEGT.